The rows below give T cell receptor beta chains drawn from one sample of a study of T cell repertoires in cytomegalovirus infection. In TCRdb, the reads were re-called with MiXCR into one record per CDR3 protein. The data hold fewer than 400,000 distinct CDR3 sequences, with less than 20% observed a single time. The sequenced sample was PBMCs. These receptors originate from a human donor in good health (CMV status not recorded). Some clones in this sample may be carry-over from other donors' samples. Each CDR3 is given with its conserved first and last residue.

CASTLREAPWAPYEQYF,TRBV6-2/TRBV6-3,TRBJ2-7
CASSQQGLDGYTF,TRBV4-3,TRBJ1-2
CANSPVRDSPLHF,TRBV18,TRBJ1-6
CASSLGRNEQFF,TRBV7-8,TRBJ2-1
CASSPRRRLVYEQYF,TRBV11-2,TRBJ2-7
CASSPPGQGPQPQHF,TRBV12-3/TRBV12-4,TRBJ1-5
CASRGNEQFF,TRBV2,TRBJ2-1
CASSPKEAGEQYF,TRBV2,TRBJ2-7
CASTKRGTYNEQFF,TRBV7-2,TRBJ2-1
CASSSGRANEQFF,TRBV11-1,TRBJ2-1
CASSVGADTDTQYF,TRBV7-2,TRBJ2-3
CASSWGLTNVVGELFF,TRBV5-3,TRBJ2-2
CASRQSMNTEAFF,TRBV3-1,TRBJ1-1
CASLMAEGNVLNF,TRBV7-4,TRBJ2-6
CASSQDPRDEQFF,TRBV4-1,TRBJ2-1